This T cell receptor beta chain emerged from a study of blood T cells in healthy people across ages. Regarding the study as a whole: In older individuals, TCR beta diversity per million T cells was lower, falling roughly linearly with age. Versus aged donors, long-lived donors had higher diversity and more naive CD4+ cells. No one knew whether donors had CMV, which possibly confounded expanded clonotype changes.

Remarks on this clonotype: Its specificity is unknown.

Peripheral blood samples of roughly 9.8 milliliters were drawn from each donor. Sample-barcoded 5' priming and a J-beta primer mix drove a second PCR of roughly 6 to 12 cycles. A single record per CDR3 protein comes from TCRdb applying MiXCR to the 5' RACE reads. The sample holds some 900,000 distinct CDR3 sequences, around 48% seen once. The sample consisted of blood. This clonotype originated in a man in his thirties or forties in good health.

CDR3 amino acids: CASSQSRTTGELFF. The CDR3 DNA follows: TGTGCCAGCAGCCAATCACGGACTACCGGGGAGCTGTTTTTT. The J gene is TRBJ2-2, the V gene TRBV4-2; a possible D gene is TRBD2 (5 bases). The germline CDR1 and CDR2 sequences are LGHNA and YNFKEQ. This CDR3 comprises 14 residues. The germline V and J ends were trimmed by 2 bases and 5 bases, with 9 bases remaining between them.